This T cell receptor beta chain was identified in a study of identical twins. The V gene end was trimmed by 6 bases and the J gene end by 8 bases; junction bases not matched to a gene: 10. The CDR3 contains 13 residues. Germline V gene sequence: CDR1 SQVTM, CDR2 ANQGSEA. Unique molecular identifiers were present on the cDNA, and a universal primer site came from template switching. In TCRdb, the 5' RACE reads were re-called with MiXCR into one record per CDR3 protein. The sample contains more than 650,000 distinct CDR3 sequences, over 5% of which appear only once. Study conclusions and caveats: Insertions were reduced in abundant cord blood beta clonotypes but not in memory repertoires. Recombination models fit unrelated individuals' TCR alpha sharing but underestimated twins'.

In this sample, this clonotype turned up many times. The antigen is undetermined. The sequenced sample was naive T cells sorted from blood. This receptor was obtained from a young man in good health. The genes are TRBV29-1 and TRBJ2-1, with TRBD2 identical over 7 bases. The CDR3 loop is CSVRLARGDEQFF. The CDR3 DNA follows: TGCAGCGTCCGACTAGCCCGAGGGGATGAGCAGTTCTTC.